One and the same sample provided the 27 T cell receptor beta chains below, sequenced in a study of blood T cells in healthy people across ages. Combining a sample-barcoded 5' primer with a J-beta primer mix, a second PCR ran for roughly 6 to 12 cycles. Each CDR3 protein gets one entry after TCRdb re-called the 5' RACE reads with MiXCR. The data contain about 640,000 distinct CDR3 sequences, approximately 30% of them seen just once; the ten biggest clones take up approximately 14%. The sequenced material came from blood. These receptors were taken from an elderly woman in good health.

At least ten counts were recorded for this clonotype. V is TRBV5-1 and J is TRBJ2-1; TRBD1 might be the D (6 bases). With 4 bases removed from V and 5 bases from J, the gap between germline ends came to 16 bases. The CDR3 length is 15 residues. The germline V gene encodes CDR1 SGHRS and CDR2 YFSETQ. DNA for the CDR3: TGCGCCAGCAGCAGGGATGGACAGTCGGACAATGAGCAGTTCTTC. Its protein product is CASSRDGQSDNEQFF.

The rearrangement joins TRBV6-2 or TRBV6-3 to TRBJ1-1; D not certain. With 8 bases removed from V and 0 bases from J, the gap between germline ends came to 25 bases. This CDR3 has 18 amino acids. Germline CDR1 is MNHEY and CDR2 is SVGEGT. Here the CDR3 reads CASHRSGSAVTMNTEAFF. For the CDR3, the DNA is TGTGCCAGCCACCGATCTGGGTCGGCAGTGACCATGAACACTGAAGCTTTCTTT.

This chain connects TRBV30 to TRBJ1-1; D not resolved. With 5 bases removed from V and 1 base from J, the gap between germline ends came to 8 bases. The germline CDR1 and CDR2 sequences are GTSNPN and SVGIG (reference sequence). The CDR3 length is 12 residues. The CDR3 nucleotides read TGTGCCTGGGAACGGTCGAACACTGAAGCTTTCTTT. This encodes CAWERSNTEAFF.

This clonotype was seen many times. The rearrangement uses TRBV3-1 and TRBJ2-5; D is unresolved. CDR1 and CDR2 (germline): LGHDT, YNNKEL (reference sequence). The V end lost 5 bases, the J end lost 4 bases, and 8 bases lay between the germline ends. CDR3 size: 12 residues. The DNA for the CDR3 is TGTGCCAGCAGCACCGGACCAGAGACCCAGTACTTC. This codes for CASSTGPETQYF.

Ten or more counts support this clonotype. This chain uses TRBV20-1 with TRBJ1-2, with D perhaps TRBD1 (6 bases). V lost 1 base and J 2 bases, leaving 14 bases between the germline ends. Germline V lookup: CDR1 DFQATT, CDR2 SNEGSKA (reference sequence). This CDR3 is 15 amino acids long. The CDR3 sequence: CSARGEGGVNYGYTF. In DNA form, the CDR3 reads TGCAGTGCTAGAGGCGAGGGGGGCGTCAACTATGGCTACACCTTC.

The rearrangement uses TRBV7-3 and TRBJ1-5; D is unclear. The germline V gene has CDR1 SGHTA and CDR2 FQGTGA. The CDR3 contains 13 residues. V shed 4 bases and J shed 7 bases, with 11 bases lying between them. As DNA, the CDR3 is TGTGCCAGCAGCTCGGACCCCCGGCAGCCCCAGCATTTT. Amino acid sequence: CASSSDPRQPQHF.

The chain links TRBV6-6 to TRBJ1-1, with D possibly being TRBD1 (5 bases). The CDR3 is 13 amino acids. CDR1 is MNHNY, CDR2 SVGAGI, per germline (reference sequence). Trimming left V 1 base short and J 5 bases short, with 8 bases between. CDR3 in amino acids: CASSYYGGTEAFF. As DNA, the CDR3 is TGTGCCAGCAGTTACTACGGGGGAACTGAAGCTTTCTTT.

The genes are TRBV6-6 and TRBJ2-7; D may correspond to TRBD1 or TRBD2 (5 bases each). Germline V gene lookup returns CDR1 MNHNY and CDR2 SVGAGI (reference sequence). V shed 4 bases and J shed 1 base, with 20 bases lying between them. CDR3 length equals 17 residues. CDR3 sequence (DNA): TGTGCCAGCAGTTCAATTCCGGGACGCCTATTGTCCTACGAGCAGTACTTC. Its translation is CASSSIPGRLLSYEQYF.

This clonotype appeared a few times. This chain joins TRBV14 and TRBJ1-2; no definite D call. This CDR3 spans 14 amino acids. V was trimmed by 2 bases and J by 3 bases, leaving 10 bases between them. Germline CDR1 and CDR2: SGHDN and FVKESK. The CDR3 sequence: CASSQMGGYYGYTF. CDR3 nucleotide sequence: TGTGCCAGCAGCCAAATGGGCGGCTACTATGGCTACACCTTC.

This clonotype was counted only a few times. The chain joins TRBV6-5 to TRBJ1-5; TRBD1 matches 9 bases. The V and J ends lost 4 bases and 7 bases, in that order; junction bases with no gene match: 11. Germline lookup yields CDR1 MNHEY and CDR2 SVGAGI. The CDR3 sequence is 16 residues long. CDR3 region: CASSSNGQGRRQPQHF. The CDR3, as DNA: TGTGCCAGCAGTTCCAATGGACAGGGGAGGAGGCAGCCCCAGCATTTT.

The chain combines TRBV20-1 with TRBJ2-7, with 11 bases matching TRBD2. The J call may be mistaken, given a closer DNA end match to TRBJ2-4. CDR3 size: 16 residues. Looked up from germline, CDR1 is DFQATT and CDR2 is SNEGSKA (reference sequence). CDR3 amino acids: CSARAGTSGRWDIQYF. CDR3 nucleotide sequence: TGCAGTGCTAGAGCCGGCACTAGCGGGAGATGGGACATTCAGTACTTC.

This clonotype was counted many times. The CDR3 here is CASSFGGGPDRTQHF. In nucleotides, the CDR3 is TGTGCCAGCAGCTTCGGTGGGGGACCCGACAGAACCCAGCATTTT. The chain carries TRBV5-8 and TRBJ1-5; possibly TRBD1 for D (5 bases). This CDR3 is built from 15 residues. Trimming pared 2 bases from V and 11 bases from J, leaving 20 bases between. Germline CDR1 SGHTS, CDR2 YDEGEE.

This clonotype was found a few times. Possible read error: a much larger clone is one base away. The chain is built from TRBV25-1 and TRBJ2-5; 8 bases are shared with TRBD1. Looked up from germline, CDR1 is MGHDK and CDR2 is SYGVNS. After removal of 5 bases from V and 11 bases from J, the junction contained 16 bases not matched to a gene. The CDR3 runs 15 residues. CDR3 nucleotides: TGTGCCAGCAGTCCTAGACAGGGGATGGACAATGAGCAGTACTTC. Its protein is CASSPRQGMDNEQYF. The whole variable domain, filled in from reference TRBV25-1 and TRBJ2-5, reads EADIYQTPRYLVIGTGKKITLECSQTMGHDKMYWYQQDPGMELHLIHYSYGVNSTEKGDLSSESTVSRIRTEHFPLTLESARPSHTSQYLCASSPRQGMDNEQYFGPGTRLLVL.

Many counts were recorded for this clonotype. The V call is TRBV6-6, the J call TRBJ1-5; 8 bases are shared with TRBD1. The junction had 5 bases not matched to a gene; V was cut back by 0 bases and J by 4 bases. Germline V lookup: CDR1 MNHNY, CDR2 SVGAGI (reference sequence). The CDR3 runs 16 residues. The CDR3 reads CASSYSGQGGNQPQHF. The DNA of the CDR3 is TGTGCCAGCAGTTACTCAGGACAGGGCGGAAATCAGCCCCAGCATTTT.

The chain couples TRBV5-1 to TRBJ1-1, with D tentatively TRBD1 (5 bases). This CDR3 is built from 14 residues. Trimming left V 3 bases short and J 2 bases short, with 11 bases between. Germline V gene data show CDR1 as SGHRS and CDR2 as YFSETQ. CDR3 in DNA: TGCGCCAGCAGCTCAATGACAGTAAACACTGAAGCTTTCTTT. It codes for CASSSMTVNTEAFF.

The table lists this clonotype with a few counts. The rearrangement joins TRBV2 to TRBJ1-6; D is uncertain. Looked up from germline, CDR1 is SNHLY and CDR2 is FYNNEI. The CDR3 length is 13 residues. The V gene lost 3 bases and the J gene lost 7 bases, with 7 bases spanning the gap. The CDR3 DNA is TGTGCCAGCAGTGATGGCAGCAATTCACCCCTCCACTTT. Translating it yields CASSDGSNSPLHF.

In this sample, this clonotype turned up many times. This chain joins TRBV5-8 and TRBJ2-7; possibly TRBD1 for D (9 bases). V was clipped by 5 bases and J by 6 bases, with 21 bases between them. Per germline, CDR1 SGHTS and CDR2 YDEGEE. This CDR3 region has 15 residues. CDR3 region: CASRTGGLVLVEQYF. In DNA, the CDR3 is TGTGCCAGCAGGACAGGGGGACTAGTCTTAGTCGAGCAGTACTTC.

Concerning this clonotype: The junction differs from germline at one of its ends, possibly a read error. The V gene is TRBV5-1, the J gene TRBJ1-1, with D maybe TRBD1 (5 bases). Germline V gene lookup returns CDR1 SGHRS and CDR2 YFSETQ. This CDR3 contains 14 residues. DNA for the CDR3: TGCGCCAGCAGCTTGGACGGGGGGAACACTGGAGCTTTCTTT. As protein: CASSLDGGNTGAFF.

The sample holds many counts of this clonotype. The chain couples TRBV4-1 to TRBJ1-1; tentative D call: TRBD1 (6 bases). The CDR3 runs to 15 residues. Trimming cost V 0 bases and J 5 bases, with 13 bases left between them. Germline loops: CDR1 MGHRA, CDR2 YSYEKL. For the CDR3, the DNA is TGCGCCAGCAGCCAAGATCGACAGGTAGCAACTGAAGCTTTCTTT. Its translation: CASSQDRQVATEAFF.

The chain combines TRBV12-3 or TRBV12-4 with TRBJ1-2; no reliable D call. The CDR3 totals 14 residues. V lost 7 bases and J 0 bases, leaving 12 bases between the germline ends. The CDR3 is CASTPTASNYGYTF. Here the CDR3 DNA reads TGTGCCAGCACTCCTACAGCATCTAACTATGGCTACACCTTC.

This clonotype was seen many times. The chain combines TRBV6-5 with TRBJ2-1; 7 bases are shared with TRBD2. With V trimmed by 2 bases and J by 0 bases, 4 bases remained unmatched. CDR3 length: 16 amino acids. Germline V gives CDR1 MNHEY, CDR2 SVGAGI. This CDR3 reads CASSYRAGSSYNEQFF. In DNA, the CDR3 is TGTGCCAGCAGTTACAGAGCGGGGAGCTCCTACAATGAGCAGTTCTTC.

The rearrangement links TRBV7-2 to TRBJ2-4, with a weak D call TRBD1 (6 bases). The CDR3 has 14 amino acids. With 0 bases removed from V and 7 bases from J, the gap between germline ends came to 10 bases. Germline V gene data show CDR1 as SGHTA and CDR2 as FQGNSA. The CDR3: CASSLALTGNIQYF. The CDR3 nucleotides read TGTGCCAGCAGCTTAGCGCTAACAGGGAACATTCAGTACTTC.

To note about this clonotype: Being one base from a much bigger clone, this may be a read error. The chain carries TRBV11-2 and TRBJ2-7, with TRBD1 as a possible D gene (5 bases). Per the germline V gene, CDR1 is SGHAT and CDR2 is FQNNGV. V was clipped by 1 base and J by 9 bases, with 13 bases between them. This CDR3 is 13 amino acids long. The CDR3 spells CASSLARGVGQYF. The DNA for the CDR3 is TGTGCCAGCAGCTTAGCTAGGGGCGTAGGGCAGTACTTC.

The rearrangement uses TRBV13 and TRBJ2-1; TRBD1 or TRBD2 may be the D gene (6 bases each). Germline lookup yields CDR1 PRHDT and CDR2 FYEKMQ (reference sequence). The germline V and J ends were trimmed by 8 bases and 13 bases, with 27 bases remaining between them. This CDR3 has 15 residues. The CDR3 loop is CASSPPGGGQETQFF. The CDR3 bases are TGTGCCAGCTCCCCTCCAGGAGGGGGGCAAGAGACCCAGTTCTTC.

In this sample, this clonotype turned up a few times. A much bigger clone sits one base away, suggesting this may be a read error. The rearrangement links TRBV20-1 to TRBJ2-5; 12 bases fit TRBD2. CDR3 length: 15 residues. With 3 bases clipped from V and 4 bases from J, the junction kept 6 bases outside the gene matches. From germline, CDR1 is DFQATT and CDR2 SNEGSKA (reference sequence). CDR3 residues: CSARATSGRGETQYF. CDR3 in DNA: TGCAGTGCTAGGGCGACTAGCGGGAGAGGAGAGACCCAGTACTTC.

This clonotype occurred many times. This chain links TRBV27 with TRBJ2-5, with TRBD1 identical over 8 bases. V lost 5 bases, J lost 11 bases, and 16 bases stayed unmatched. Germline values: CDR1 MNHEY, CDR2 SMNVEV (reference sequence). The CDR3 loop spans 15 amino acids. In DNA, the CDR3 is TGTGCCAGCAGTCGCGACAGGGGTCTTGACAATGAGCAGTACTTC. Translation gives CASSRDRGLDNEQYF.

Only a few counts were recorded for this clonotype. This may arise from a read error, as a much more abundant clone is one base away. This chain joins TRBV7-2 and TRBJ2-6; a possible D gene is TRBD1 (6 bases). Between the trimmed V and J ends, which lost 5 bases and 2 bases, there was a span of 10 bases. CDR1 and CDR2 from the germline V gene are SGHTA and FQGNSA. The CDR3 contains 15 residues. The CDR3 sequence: CASSQGRPGANVLTF. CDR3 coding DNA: TGTGCCAGCAGCCAGGGGCGCCCTGGGGCCAACGTCCTGACTTTC.